The rows below give T cell receptor beta chains drawn from one sample of a study of cytomegalovirus exposure and HLA in healthy donors. TCRdb's copy holds only in-frame clones and misses some; the assay was immunoSEQ multiplex PCR. The sample has about 200,000 clones; around 86% are singletons. The sequenced sample consisted of PBMCs. The source is a young woman in good health and CMV-seropositive. CDR3s include the opening cysteine and the closing phenylalanine or tryptophan. The order of the fields is J gene, V gene, D gene, clone size, CDR3 DNA, CDR3 protein. A D gene is named only where the DNA matches it firmly. Rows give clone size only sometimes, using once, few, many, or a class for an expanded clone.

J: TRBJ2-1; V: TRBV5-4; D: NA; size: once; DNA: TGTGCCAGCAGCCCAAGCGGGCAAAGCTACAATGAGCAGTTCTTC; CDR3: CASSPSGQSYNEQFF
J: TRBJ2-7; V: TRBV19; D: NA; size: NA; DNA: TGTGCCAGTAGTCCCCCGAGGAGTACCTACGAGCAGTACTTC; CDR3: CASSPPRSTYEQYF
J: TRBJ1-4; V: TRBV29-1; D: NA; size: NA; DNA: TGCAGCGCCAAGAGGGGGGAAAAACTGTTTTTT; CDR3: CSAKRGEKLFF
J: TRBJ2-4; V: TRBV27; D: TRBD2; size: NA; DNA: TGTGCCAGCAGTTCCCTGGGCGGGAGGGAAAACATTCAGTACTTC; CDR3: CASSSLGGRENIQYF
J: TRBJ2-6; V: TRBV28; D: NA; size: NA; DNA: TGTGCCAGCAACCCCGCGAGGGACTCTGGGGCCAACGTCCTGACTTTC; CDR3: CASNPARDSGANVLTF
J: TRBJ2-7; V: TRBV27; D: TRBD2; size: NA; DNA: TGTGCCAGCAGTACCGGGACTAGCTCGTACGAGCAGTACTTC; CDR3: CASSTGTSSYEQYF
J: TRBJ1-4; V: TRBV7-9; D: TRBD1; size: NA; DNA: TGTGCCAGCAGCTCGACGAGACCCAGATGGCGACAGGGGGAAAAACTGTTTTTT; CDR3: CASSSTRPRWRQGEKLFF
J: TRBJ1-4; V: TRBV18; D: NA; size: NA; DNA: TGTGCCAGCTCACCGAGCCCGGGGGCAACTAATGAAAAACTGTTTTTT; CDR3: CASSPSPGATNEKLFF
J: TRBJ1-5; V: TRBV28; D: TRBD1; size: NA; DNA: TGTGCCAGCAGTCAGACCTCCGGGACAGTACTCTATAGCAATCAGCCCCAGCATTTT; CDR3: CASSQTSGTVLYSNQPQHF
J: TRBJ1-3; V: TRBV6-5; D: NA; size: NA; DNA: TGTGCCAGCAGTTACTCGATCGGGGCTGGAAACACCATATATTTT; CDR3: CASSYSIGAGNTIYF
J: TRBJ2-1; V: TRBV4-2; D: NA; size: once; DNA: TGTGCCAGCAGCTCAAGCAGGGATGAGCAGTTCTTC; CDR3: CASSSSRDEQFF
J: TRBJ2-1; V: TRBV2; D: NA; size: NA; DNA: TGTGCCAGCAGGAGAGAGGGATTCTCCTACAATGAGCAGTTCTTC; CDR3: CASRREGFSYNEQFF
J: TRBJ1-1; V: TRBV28; D: TRBD1; size: NA; DNA: TGTGCCAGCAGTTTATGGGACAGGCCCCCGGTGGCTTTCTTT; CDR3: CASSLWDRPPVAFF
J: TRBJ2-7; V: TRBV6-5; D: NA; size: NA; DNA: TGTGCCAGCAGTTACCACCCAGATACCTACGAGCAGTACTTC; CDR3: CASSYHPDTYEQYF
J: TRBJ2-4; V: TRBV29-1; D: TRBD1; size: NA; DNA: TGCAGCACGATCGTGGCAGGGGGCTTCATTCAGTACTTC; CDR3: CSTIVAGGFIQYF
J: TRBJ2-5; V: TRBV27; D: NA; size: NA; DNA: TGTGCCAGCAGTCCCTCGGGAGAATGGGGGGAGACCCAGTACTTC; CDR3: CASSPSGEWGETQYF
J: TRBJ2-7; V: TRBV30; D: TRBD2; size: NA; DNA: TGTGCTTACACCCCGGGACTAGGATCCAGCGAGCAGTACTTC; CDR3: CAYTPGLGSSEQYF
J: TRBJ2-4; V: TRBV9; D: NA; size: NA; DNA: TGTGCCAGCAGCGAGGGCCAGGGGAAAAACATTCAGTACTTC; CDR3: CASSEGQGKNIQYF
J: TRBJ2-5; V: TRBV30; D: TRBD1; size: NA; DNA: TGTGCCTGGAGTGTATGGGACAGGGGGACAGAGACCCAGTACTTC; CDR3: CAWSVWDRGTETQYF
J: TRBJ2-6; V: TRBV5-4; D: NA; size: NA; DNA: TGTGCCAGCAGCTTGTCGGGGGCTGGGGCCAACGTCCTGACTTTC; CDR3: CASSLSGAGANVLTF
J: TRBJ1-1; V: TRBV6-1; D: TRBD1; size: NA; DNA: TGTGCCAGCAGTCGACAGGGTAATGAAGCTTTCTTT; CDR3: CASSRQGNEAFF
J: TRBJ1-1; V: TRBV7-9; D: NA; size: NA; DNA: TGTGCCAGCAGCTGGTACAGGGACACTGAAGCTTTCTTT; CDR3: CASSWYRDTEAFF
J: TRBJ2-7; V: TRBV5-4; D: TRBD1; size: NA; DNA: TGTGCCAGCAGCTTTAAAACAGGGGGTAACGAGCAGTACTTC; CDR3: CASSFKTGGNEQYF
J: TRBJ2-7; V: TRBV2; D: TRBD2; size: NA; DNA: TGTGCCATATCCTTACGAGCGGGAGTCACCTACGAGCAGTACTTC; CDR3: CAISLRAGVTYEQYF
J: TRBJ2-7; V: TRBV28; D: NA; size: NA; DNA: TGTGCCAGCAGTTTCCTCTCCTACGAGCAGTACTTC; CDR3: CASSFLSYEQYF
J: TRBJ1-5; V: TRBV6-6; D: NA; size: NA; DNA: TGTGCCAGCAGCCGACAGGCCAATCAGCCCCAGCATTTT; CDR3: CASSRQANQPQHF
J: TRBJ2-7; V: TRBV18; D: TRBD1; size: few; DNA: TGTGCCAGCTCAAGGGACAGGTCCCACGAGCAGTACTTC; CDR3: CASSRDRSHEQYF
J: TRBJ2-7; V: TRBV7-2; D: NA; size: NA; DNA: TGTGCCCGAGGGGACAACTACGAGCAGTACTTC; CDR3: CARGDNYEQYF
J: TRBJ1-1; V: TRBV5-1; D: NA; size: NA; DNA: TGCGCCAGCAGCTTGGACCCTACCAGCGCTGAAGCTTTCTTT; CDR3: CASSLDPTSAEAFF
J: TRBJ2-7; V: TRBV4-1; D: NA; size: NA; DNA: TGCGCCAGCAGCCAAGATCGAAACAGGGTCTACGAGCAGTACTTC; CDR3: CASSQDRNRVYEQYF
J: TRBJ2-2; V: TRBV2; D: NA; size: NA; DNA: TGTGCCAGACAGGGGAGGACCGGGGAGCTGTTTTTT; CDR3: CARQGRTGELFF
J: TRBJ1-5; V: TRBV28; D: TRBD1; size: NA; DNA: TGTGCCAGCAGTTTCAGGGACAGGGGGCCGGGTCAGCCCCAGCATTTT; CDR3: CASSFRDRGPGQPQHF
J: TRBJ1-5; V: TRBV5-1; D: NA; size: NA; DNA: TGCGCCAGCAGCTTGGGTACAGGGAGTTCCTTCAATCAGCCCCAGCATTTT; CDR3: CASSLGTGSSFNQPQHF